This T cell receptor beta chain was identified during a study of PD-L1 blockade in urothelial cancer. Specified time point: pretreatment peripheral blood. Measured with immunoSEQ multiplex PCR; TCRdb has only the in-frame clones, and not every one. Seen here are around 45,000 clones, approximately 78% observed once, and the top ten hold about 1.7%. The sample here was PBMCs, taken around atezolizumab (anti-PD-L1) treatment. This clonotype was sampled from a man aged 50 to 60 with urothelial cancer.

The CDR3 DNA is TGCGCCAGCAGTGAGGAGGTTCGGTACGAGCAGTACTTC. This translates into CASSEEVRYEQYF. V and J are TRBV10-2 and TRBJ2-7; D not certain. V was shortened by 2 bases and J by 4 bases, with 9 bases between the two germline ends. CDR3 length: 13 residues. Germline lookup yields CDR1 WSHSY and CDR2 SAAADI.